This TCR beta chain stems from a study of control samples from healthy donors and cancer patients. The CDR3 extends over 14 amino acids. Germline CDR1 SGHAT, CDR2 FQNNGV. J was trimmed by 4 bases and V by 3 bases; bases with no gene match: 3. The method was immunoSEQ multiplex PCR; TCRdb's version includes in-frame clones alone and lacks a portion of them. Among more than 100,000 clones, around nine tenths were seen once, and the ten largest hold 2% to 2.5%. This sequence was found in a man between 18 and 35 years old in good health. This rearrangement joins TRBV11-2 to TRBJ1-3, with TRBD1 matching 7 bases. Material for sequencing was blood. CDR3 sequence (DNA): TGTGCCAGCAGCTTCGACAGGGAGGGAAACACCATATATTTT. It encodes CASSFDREGNTIYF.